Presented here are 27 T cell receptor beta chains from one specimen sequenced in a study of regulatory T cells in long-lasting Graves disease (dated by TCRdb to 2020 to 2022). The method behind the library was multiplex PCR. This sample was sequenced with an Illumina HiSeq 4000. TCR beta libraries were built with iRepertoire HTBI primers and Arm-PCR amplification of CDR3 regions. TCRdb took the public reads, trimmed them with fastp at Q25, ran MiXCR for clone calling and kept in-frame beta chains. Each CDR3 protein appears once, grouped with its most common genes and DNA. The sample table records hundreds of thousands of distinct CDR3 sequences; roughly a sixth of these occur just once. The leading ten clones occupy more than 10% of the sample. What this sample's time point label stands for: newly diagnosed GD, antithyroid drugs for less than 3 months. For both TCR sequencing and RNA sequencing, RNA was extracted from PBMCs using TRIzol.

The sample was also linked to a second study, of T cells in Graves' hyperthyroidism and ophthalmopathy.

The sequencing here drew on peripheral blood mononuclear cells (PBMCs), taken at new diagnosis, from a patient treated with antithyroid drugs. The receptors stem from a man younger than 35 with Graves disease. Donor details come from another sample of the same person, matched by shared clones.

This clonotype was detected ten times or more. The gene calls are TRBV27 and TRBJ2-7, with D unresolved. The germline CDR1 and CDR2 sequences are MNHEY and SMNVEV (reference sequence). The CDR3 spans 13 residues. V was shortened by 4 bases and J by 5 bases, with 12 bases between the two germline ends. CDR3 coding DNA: TGTGCCAGCAGTTATTACCCCCGGGACGAGCAGTACTTC. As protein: CASSYYPRDEQYF.

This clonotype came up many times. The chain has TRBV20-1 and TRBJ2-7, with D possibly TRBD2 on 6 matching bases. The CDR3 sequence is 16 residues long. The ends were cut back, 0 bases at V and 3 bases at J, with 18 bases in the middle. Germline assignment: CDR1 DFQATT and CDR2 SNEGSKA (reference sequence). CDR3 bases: TGCAGTGCTAGAGATCGCAGCGGGCTCAATCTCTACGAGCAGTACTTC. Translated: CSARDRSGLNLYEQYF.

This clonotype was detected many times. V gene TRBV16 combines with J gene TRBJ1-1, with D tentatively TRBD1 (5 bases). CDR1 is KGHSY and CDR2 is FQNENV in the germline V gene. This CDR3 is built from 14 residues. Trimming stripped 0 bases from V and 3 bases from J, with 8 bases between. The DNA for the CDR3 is TGTGCCAGCAGCCAATCTGCGGGGGACACTGAAGCTTTCTTT. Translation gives CASSQSAGDTEAFF.

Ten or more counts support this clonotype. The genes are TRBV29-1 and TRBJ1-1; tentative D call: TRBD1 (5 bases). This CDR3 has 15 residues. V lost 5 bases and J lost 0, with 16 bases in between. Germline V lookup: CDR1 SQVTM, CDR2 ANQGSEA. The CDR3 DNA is TGCAGCGTTCGGGGGGGGTGGGGGATGAACACTGAAGCTTTCTTT. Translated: CSVRGGWGMNTEAFF.

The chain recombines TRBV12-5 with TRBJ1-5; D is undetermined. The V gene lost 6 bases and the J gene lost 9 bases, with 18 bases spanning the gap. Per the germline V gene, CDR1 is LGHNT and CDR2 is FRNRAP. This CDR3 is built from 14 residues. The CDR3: CASGPGPIEPPQHF. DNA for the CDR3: TGTGCTAGTGGCCCTGGCCCAATTGAACCGCCCCAGCATTTT.

CDR3 in amino acids: CASSPTRDVDGYTF. CDR3 DNA: TGTGCCAGCTCACCAACGAGGGACGTGGATGGCTACACCTTC. The rearrangement links TRBV18 to TRBJ1-2; tentatively, D is TRBD1 (5 bases). V was clipped by 2 bases and J by 6 bases, with 13 bases between them. The CDR3 runs to 14 residues. From germline, CDR1 is KGHSH and CDR2 LQKENI.

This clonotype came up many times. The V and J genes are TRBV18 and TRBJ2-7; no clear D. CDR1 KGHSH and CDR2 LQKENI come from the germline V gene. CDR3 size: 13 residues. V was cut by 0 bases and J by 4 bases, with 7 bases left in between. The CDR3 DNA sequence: TGTGCCAGCTCACCACCGAACGGGTACGAGCAGTACTTC. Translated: CASSPPNGYEQYF.

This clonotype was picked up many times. The CDR3 region has the DNA TGTGCCACCAGCAGAGACAGGCTTGATACGCAAATGGGCGGCTACACCTTC. Translation: CATSRDRLDTQMGGYTF. The gene calls are TRBV15 and TRBJ1-2; D uncertain. With 0 bases removed from V and 8 bases from J, the gap between germline ends came to 22 bases. In germline, CDR1 is LNHNV, CDR2 YYDKDF (reference sequence). The CDR3 runs 17 residues.

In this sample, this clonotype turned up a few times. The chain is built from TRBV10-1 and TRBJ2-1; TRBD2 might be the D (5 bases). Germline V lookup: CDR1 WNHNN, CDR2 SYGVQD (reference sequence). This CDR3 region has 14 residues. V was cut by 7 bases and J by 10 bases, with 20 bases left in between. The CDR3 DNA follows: TGCGCCAGCATTAAGGACGAGAGTGCGGGCGAGCAGTTCTTC. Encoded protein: CASIKDESAGEQFF.

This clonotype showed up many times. The CDR3 loop reads CASSFRGPGTSGYEQYF. The DNA of the CDR3 is TGTGCCAGCAGTTTCCGGGGCCCCGGGACTAGCGGGTACGAGCAGTACTTC. J is TRBJ2-7 and V is TRBV27; 12 nucleotides agree with TRBD2. CDR1 and CDR2 (germline): MNHEY, SMNVEV (reference sequence). V dropped 3 bases and J dropped 4; count of bases not matched to a gene: 10. This CDR3 is built from 17 residues.

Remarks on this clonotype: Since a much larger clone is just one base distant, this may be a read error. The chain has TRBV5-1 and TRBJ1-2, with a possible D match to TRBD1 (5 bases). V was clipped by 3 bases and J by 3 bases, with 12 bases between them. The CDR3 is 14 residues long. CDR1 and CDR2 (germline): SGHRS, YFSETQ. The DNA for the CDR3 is TGCGCCAGCAGCTCACGGGGGTGGGACTATGGCTACACCTTC. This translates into CASSSRGWDYGYTF.

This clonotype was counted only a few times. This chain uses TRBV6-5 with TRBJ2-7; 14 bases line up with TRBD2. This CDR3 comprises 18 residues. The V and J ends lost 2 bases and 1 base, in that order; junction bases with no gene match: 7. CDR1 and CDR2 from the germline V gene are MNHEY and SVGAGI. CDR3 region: CASSYPGLAGEGSYEQYF. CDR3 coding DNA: TGTGCCAGCAGTTACCCGGGACTAGCGGGAGAGGGATCCTACGAGCAGTACTTC.

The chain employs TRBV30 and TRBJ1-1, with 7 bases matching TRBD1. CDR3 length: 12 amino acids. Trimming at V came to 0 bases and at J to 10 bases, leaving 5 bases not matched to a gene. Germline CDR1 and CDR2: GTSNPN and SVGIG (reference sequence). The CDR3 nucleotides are TGTGCCTGGAGTGTACAGTCAGGGGGAGCTTTCTTT. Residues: CAWSVQSGGAFF.

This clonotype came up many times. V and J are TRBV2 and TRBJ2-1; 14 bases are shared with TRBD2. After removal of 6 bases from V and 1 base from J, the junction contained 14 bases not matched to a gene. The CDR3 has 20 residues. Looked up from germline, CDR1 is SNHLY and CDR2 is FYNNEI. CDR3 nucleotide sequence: TGTGCCAGCAGCGGTACCCGGGGGACTAGCGGGAGAAGGTCCTACAATGAGCAGTTCTTC. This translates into CASSGTRGTSGRRSYNEQFF. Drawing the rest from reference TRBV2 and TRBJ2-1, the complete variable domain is EPEVTQTPSHQVTQMGQEVILRCVPISNHLYFYWYRQILGQKVEFLVSFYNNEISEKSEIFDDQFSVERPDGSNFTLKIRSTKLEDSAMYFCASSGTRGTSGRRSYNEQFFGPGTRLTVL.

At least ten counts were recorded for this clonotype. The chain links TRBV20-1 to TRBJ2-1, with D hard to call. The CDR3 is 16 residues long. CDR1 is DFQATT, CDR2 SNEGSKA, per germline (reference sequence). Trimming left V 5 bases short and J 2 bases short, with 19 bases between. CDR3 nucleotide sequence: TGCAGTGCTCCCCGACACAACCAAGGCGCCTACAATGAGCAGTTCTTC. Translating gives CSAPRHNQGAYNEQFF.

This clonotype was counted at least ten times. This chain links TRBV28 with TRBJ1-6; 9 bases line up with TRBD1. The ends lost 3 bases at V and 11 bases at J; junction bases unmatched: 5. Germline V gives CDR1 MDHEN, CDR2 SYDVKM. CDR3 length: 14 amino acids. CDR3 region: CASSFRTGVAPLHF. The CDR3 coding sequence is TGTGCCAGCAGTTTTCGGACAGGGGTGGCACCCCTCCACTTT. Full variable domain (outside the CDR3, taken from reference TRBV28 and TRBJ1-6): DVKVTQSSRYLVKRTGEKVFLECVQDMDHENMFWYRQDPGLGLRLIYFSYDVKMKEKGDIPEGYSVSREKKERFSLILESASTNQTSMYLCASSFRTGVAPLHFGNGTRLTVT.

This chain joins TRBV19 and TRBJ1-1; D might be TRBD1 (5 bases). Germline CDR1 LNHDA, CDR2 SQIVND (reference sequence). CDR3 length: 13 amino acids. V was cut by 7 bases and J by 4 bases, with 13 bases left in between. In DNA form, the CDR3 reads TGTGCCAGTACCCCCATTGGGGGCACTGAAGCTTTCTTT. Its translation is CASTPIGGTEAFF.

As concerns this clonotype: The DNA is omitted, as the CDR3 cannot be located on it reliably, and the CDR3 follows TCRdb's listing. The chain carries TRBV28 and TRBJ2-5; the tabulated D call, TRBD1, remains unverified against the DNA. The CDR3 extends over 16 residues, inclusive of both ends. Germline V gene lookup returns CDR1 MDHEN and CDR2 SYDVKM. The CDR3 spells CASSSSDRGLLETQYF.

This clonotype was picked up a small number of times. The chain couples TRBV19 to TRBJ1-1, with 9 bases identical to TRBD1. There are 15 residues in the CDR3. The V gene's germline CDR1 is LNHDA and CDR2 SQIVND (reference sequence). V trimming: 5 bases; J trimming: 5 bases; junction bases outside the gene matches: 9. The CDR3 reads CASSSPYRGLTEAFF. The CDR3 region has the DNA TGTGCCAGTAGTTCGCCCTACAGGGGGCTGACTGAAGCTTTCTTT.

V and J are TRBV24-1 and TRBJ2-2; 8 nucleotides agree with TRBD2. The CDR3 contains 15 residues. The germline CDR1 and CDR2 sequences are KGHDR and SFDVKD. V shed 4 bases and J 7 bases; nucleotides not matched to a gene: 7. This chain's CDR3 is CATSEKSGSFGELFF. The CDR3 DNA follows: TGTGCCACCAGTGAAAAAAGCGGGAGTTTCGGGGAGCTGTTTTTT.

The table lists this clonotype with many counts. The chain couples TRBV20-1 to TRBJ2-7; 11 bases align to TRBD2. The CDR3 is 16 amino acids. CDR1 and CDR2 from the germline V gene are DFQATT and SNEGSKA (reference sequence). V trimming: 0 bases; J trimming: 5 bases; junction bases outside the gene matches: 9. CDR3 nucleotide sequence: TGCAGTGCTAGAGACGTACTAGCGGGGGAATCCAACGAGCAGTACTTC. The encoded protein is CSARDVLAGESNEQYF.

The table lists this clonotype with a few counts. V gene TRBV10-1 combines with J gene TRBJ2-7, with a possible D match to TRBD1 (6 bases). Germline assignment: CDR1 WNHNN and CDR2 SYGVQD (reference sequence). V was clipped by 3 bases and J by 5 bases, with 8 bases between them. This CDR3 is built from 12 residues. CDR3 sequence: CASSERGNEQYF. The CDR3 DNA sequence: TGCGCCAGCAGTGAAAGGGGGAACGAGCAGTACTTC.

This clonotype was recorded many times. CDR3 protein: CASSPPAWGSPLHF. CDR3 sequence (DNA): TGTGCCAGCAGTCCACCTGCCTGGGGTTCACCCCTCCACTTT. The genes are TRBV7-9 and TRBJ1-6; D remains unclear. Looked up from germline, CDR1 is SEHNR and CDR2 is FQNEAQ (reference sequence). CDR3 length equals 14 residues. V was clipped by 6 bases and J by 9 bases, with 15 bases between them. The whole variable domain, remainder taken from reference TRBV7-9 and TRBJ1-6, is DTGVSQNPRHKITKRGQNVTFRCDPISEHNRLYWYRQTLGQGPEFLTYFQNEAQLEKSRLLSDRFSAERPKGSFSTLEIQRTEQGDSAMYLCASSPPAWGSPLHFGNGTRLTVT.

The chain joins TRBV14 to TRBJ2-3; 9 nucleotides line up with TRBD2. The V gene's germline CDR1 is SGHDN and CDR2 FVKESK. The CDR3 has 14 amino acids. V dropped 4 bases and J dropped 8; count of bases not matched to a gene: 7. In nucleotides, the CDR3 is TGTGCCAGCAGCCCCGCGGGAGGGCCTAGTACGCAGTATTTT. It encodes CASSPAGGPSTQYF. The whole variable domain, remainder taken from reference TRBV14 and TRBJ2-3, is EAGVTQFPSHSVIEKGQTVTLRCDPISGHDNLYWYRRVMGKEIKFLLHFVKESKQDESGMPNNRFLAERTGGTYSTLKVQPAELEDSGVYFCASSPAGGPSTQYFGPGTRLTVL.

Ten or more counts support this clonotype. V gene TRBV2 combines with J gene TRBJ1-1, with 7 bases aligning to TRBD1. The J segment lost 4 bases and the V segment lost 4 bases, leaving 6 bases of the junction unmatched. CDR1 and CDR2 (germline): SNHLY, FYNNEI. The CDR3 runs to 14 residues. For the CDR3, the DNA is TGTGCCAGCAGTGTGTTAGCAGGGGGCACTGAAGCTTTCTTT. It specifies CASSVLAGGTEAFF.

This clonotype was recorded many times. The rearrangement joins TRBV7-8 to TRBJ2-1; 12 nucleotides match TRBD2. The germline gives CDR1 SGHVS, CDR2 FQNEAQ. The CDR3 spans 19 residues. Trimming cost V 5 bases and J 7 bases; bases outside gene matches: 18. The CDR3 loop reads CASSPSRLAGGPPWNEQFF. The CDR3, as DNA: TGTGCCAGCAGCCCCTCACGCCTAGCGGGAGGGCCGCCTTGGAATGAGCAGTTCTTC. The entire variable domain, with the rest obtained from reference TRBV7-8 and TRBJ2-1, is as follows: GAGVSQSPRYKVAKRGQDVALRCDPISGHVSLFWYQQALGQGPEFLTYFQNEAQLDKSGLPSDRFFAERPEGSVSTLKIQRTQQEDSAVYLCASSPSRLAGGPPWNEQFFGPGTRLTVL.

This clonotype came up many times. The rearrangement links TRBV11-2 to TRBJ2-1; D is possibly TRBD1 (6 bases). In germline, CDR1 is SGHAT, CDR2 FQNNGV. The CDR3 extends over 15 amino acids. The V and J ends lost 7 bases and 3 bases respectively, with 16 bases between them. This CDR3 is CASTPGASVYNEQFF. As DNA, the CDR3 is TGTGCCAGCACCCCAGGGGCGTCGGTCTACAATGAGCAGTTCTTC.